A single T cell receptor (beta chain) is shown here with its context. The data were taken from a study of T cell responses to AZD1222 COVID-19 vaccine. Only in-frame clones appear in the TCRdb table, and some are missing; sequencing was by immunoSEQ multiplex PCR. This sample carries more than 150,000 clones, approximately 91% of them seen once, and the ten largest clones take roughly 6.9%. Trimming cost V 3 bases and J 7 bases, with 13 bases left between them. CDR1 is MNHEY, CDR2 SMNVEV, per germline (reference sequence). This CDR3 has 14 residues. The input for sequencing was peripheral blood, taken after recovery from COVID-19. This chain links TRBV27 with TRBJ2-1; D ambiguous. The receptor was derived from an adult who had recovered from COVID-19. The CDR3 region has the DNA TGTGCCAGCAGTTTCGGGTGGGGATCAAATGAGCAGTTCTTC. It is translated as CASSFGWGSNEQFF.